This T cell receptor (beta chain) is drawn from a study of vaccination effects on CD4 cells after COVID-19. Germline CDR1 and CDR2: SGHRS and YFSETQ. Trimming took 4 bases from V and 0 from J; bases not matched to a gene: 5. This CDR3 is 16 amino acids long. Prior to sequencing, the ViraFEST assay stimulated PBMC with viral peptide pools, which expanded the antigen-specific CD4+ T cells. Following 10 days of culture, CD4+ T cells were isolated. Nobody among the vaccine recipients had prior SARS-CoV-2 infection (nucleocapsid antibodies were negative). It was on days 3 and 7 that half the medium was replaced with IL-2 medium. Of note for this clone: No antigen is known for it.

Study conclusions and caveats: In vaccinees who were healthy, merely 1 out of 255 vaccine-induced clones cross-reacted with common cold coronaviruses. Late after vaccination, infection- and vaccine-induced clones showed marked clonal contraction. Small numbers of convalescent patients limited the study. It also lacked early post-infection timepoints.

The protocol was immunoSEQ multiplex PCR, while the TCRdb copy is restricted to in-frame clones and leaves out a portion. The sample lists some 69,000 clones, 65% to 80% seen once, with around 3.2% in the top ten. This receptor was taken from a human donor who received a COVID-19 vaccine. The rearrangement links TRBV5-1 to TRBJ2-2; 8 nucleotides align to TRBD1. The source material was CD4+ T cells from PBMCs cultured with HCoV-NL63 spike peptides, sampled before COVID-19 vaccination. The CDR3 bases are TGCGCCAGCAGCCTCCGGACAGGGACGAACACCGGGGAGCTGTTTTTT. Its translation is CASSLRTGTNTGELFF. Drawing the rest from reference TRBV5-1 and TRBJ2-2, the complete variable domain is KAGVTQTPRYLIKTRGQQVTLSCSPISGHRSVSWYQQTPGQGLQFLFEYFSETQRNKGNFPGRFSGRQFSNSRSEMNVSTLELGDSALYLCASSLRTGTNTGELFFGEGSRLTVL.